These 11 T cell receptor beta chains originate from one sample sequenced in a study of OX40 agonist ivuxolimab in advanced cancers. Data came from immunoSEQ multiplex PCR; TCRdb stores just in-frame clones and leaves some out. The data contain about 40,000 clones, more than 75% of them singletons. The sample in question was CD4+ or CD8+ T cells sorted from blood, obtained in a trial of the OX40 agonist ivuxolimab. The receptor set was obtained from an adult with an advanced solid tumor such as melanoma, head and neck, liver or kidney cancer.

This clone was seen only once. This rearrangement joins TRBV28 to TRBJ1-2; TRBD1 aligns across 7 bases. Germline V CDR1 and CDR2: MDHEN, SYDVKM. The CDR3 is 15 residues long. V trimming: 10 bases; J trimming: 6 bases; junction bases outside the gene matches: 17. The CDR3 DNA follows: TGTGCCATCGGACCATCCTGGGACAGTTTAAATGGCTACACCTTC. Protein: CAIGPSWDSLNGYTF.

Turning to this clone: Other DNA sequences in this specimen translate into the identical CDR3. This rearrangement joins TRBV2 to TRBJ1-6; D might be TRBD1 (5 bases). Germline loops: CDR1 SNHLY, CDR2 FYNNEI. CDR3 size: 13 residues. Trimming took 6 bases from V and 8 from J, leaving 11 bases between them. The CDR3 protein is CASSPTGDSPLHF. In DNA form, the CDR3 reads TGTGCCAGCAGCCCGACGGGGGATTCACCCCTCCACTTT. The entire variable domain, with the rest obtained from reference TRBV2 and TRBJ1-6, is as follows: EPEVTQTPSHQVTQMGQEVILRCVPISNHLYFYWYRQILGQKVEFLVSFYNNEISEKSEIFDDQFSVERPDGSNFTLKIRSTKLEDSAMYFCASSPTGDSPLHFGNGTRLTVT.

This chain joins TRBV5-4 and TRBJ2-7; D is undetermined. Germline CDR1 and CDR2: SGHNT and YYREEE (reference sequence). Trimming cost V 0 bases and J 2 bases, with 9 bases left between them. The CDR3 extends over 14 amino acids. CDR3 sequence (DNA): TGTGCCAGCAGCTTGGGGGTCGGAACCTACGAGCAGTACTTC. As protein: CASSLGVGTYEQYF. Combining the CDR3 with reference TRBV5-4 and TRBJ2-7 gives the whole variable domain ETGVTQSPTHLIKTRGQQVTLRCSSQSGHNTVSWYQQALGQGPQFIFQYYREEENGRGNFPPRFSGLQFPNYSSELNVNALELDDSALYLCASSLGVGTYEQYFGPGTRLTVT.

The J gene is TRBJ2-1, the V gene TRBV10-3, with 9 bases fitting TRBD1. After removal of 6 bases from V and 5 bases from J, the junction contained 11 bases not matched to a gene. From germline, CDR1 is ENHRY and CDR2 SYGVKD. The CDR3 totals 16 residues. The CDR3 region has the DNA TGTGCCATCAGCGCACTCGGGACAGGGCTTGACAATGAGCAGTTCTTC. Protein: CAISALGTGLDNEQFF.

V usage is TRBV27 and J usage is TRBJ1-1; no clear D. The CDR3 contains 14 residues. Looked up from germline, CDR1 is MNHEY and CDR2 is SMNVEV (reference sequence). The V end was cut by 4 bases, the J end by 4 bases, with 13 bases between. The CDR3 DNA reads TGTGCCAGCAGTTGGGAGGGCACGCGCACTGAAGCTTTCTTT. Protein: CASSWEGTRTEAFF.

The CDR3 protein is CSDEYGYTF. For the CDR3, the DNA is TGCAGTGACGAATATGGCTACACCTTC. The chain has TRBV20-1 and TRBJ1-2; no clear D. Between the trimmed V and J ends, which lost 7 bases and 5 bases, there was a span of 5 bases. Germline values: CDR1 DFQATT, CDR2 SNEGSKA (reference sequence). This CDR3 has 9 residues.

As to this clone: Other DNA sequences in the same sample also yield this CDR3. The gene calls are TRBV7-2 and TRBJ2-3, with D hard to call. V was shortened by 1 base and J by 4 bases, with 12 bases between the two germline ends. Per the germline V gene, CDR1 is SGHTA and CDR2 is FQGNSA. The CDR3 contains 15 residues. The CDR3 sequence: CASSLGPSPADTQYF. The CDR3 region has the DNA TGTGCCAGCAGCTTAGGACCCTCCCCCGCAGATACGCAGTATTTT.

Here the CDR3 reads CASSDVAGSTDTQYF. The CDR3 coding sequence is TGTGCCAGCAGTGATGTGGCAGGTAGCACAGATACGCAGTATTTT. The chain combines TRBV6-4 with TRBJ2-3, with D uncertain. CDR3 length: 15 residues. The V and J ends lost 3 bases and 0 bases respectively, with 10 bases between them. The germline gives CDR1 MRHNA, CDR2 SNTAGT.

This chain links TRBV11-2 with TRBJ2-5; D tentatively reads TRBD1 or TRBD2 (5 bases each). Trimming left V 5 bases short and J 2 bases short, with 15 bases between. Germline assignment: CDR1 SGHAT and CDR2 FQNNGV. This CDR3 is built from 15 residues. CDR3 in DNA: TGTGCCAGCAGCCTAGTGGGACGGCAACAAGAGACCCAGTACTTC. This encodes CASSLVGRQQETQYF.

The rearrangement joins TRBV5-6 to TRBJ1-1; perhaps TRBD1 as D (5 bases). V was clipped by 4 bases and J by 1 base, with 8 bases between them. Germline-derived CDR1 and CDR2 are SGHDT and YYEEEE. The CDR3 consists of 13 residues. This CDR3 is CASSTRGNTEAFF. CDR3 in DNA: TGTGCCAGCAGCACGAGGGGGAACACTGAAGCTTTCTTT.

The chain recombines TRBV29-1 with TRBJ2-7, with D uncertain. V lost 6 bases, J lost 0 bases, and 15 bases lay in between. There are 14 residues in the CDR3. Per the germline V gene, CDR1 is SQVTM and CDR2 is ANQGSEA. The CDR3 region is CSVAAFTDSYEQYF. The CDR3 coding sequence is TGCAGCGTGGCGGCATTTACAGACTCCTACGAGCAGTACTTC.